These 15 T cell receptor beta chains originate from one sample sequenced in a study of blood T cell repertoires in COVID-19. Assay used: immunoSEQ multiplex PCR; TCRdb lists only in-frame clones, some missing. The sample has over 200,000 clones, roughly 85% seen once. The sample consisted of peripheral blood. The receptors derive from a woman aged 70 to 79 with active or convalescent COVID-19.

Turning to this clone: This clone may be a read error of a much larger clone one base away. The gene calls are TRBV7-9 and TRBJ1-1; weak D call: TRBD1 (5 bases). With 4 bases removed from V and 4 bases from J, the gap between germline ends came to 10 bases. CDR3 length: 13 amino acids. Germline V gene data show CDR1 as SEHNR and CDR2 as FQNEAQ (reference sequence). In DNA form, the CDR3 reads TGTGCCAGCAGCTCCCAGGGTATCACTGAAGCTTTCTTT. This gives the protein CASSSQGITEAFF.

The chain has TRBV14 and TRBJ2-1; D is perhaps TRBD1 (6 bases). CDR1 and CDR2 (germline): SGHDN, FVKESK. Trimming took off 4 bases at V and 9 bases at J, with 13 bases between the two ends. The CDR3 consists of 13 residues. Here the CDR3 reads CASSPNRVGEQFF. CDR3 in DNA: TGTGCCAGCAGCCCGAACAGGGTCGGTGAGCAGTTCTTC. The full variable domain, with the rest looked up from reference TRBV14 and TRBJ2-1, is EAGVTQFPSHSVIEKGQTVTLRCDPISGHDNLYWYRRVMGKEIKFLLHFVKESKQDESGMPNNRFLAERTGGTYSTLKVQPAELEDSGVYFCASSPNRVGEQFFGPGTRLTVL.

This clone has just one count. The chain links TRBV5-1 to TRBJ2-5; 11 nucleotides match TRBD2. Germline CDR1 is SGHRS and CDR2 is YFSETQ. There are 14 residues in the CDR3. Trimming removed 3 bases from V and 9 bases from J; junction bases left unmatched: 7. For the CDR3, the DNA is TGCGCCAGCAGCTCACTAGCGGGGGCCGGGGCCCAGTACTTC. Amino acids: CASSSLAGAGAQYF.

J is TRBJ2-2 and V is TRBV5-1; 12 bases fit TRBD2. Losses at the gene ends were 1 base for V and 4 bases for J; bases not matched to a gene: 8. Germline V CDR1 and CDR2: SGHRS, YFSETQ. This CDR3 is built from 18 residues. The CDR3 DNA follows: TGCGCCAGCAGCTTGAGGCTAGCGGGGGGGCGGCCCACCGGGGAGCTGTTTTTT. Its protein is CASSLRLAGGRPTGELFF.

V and J are TRBV29-1 and TRBJ2-4; 8 bases are shared with TRBD2. Per germline, CDR1 SQVTM and CDR2 ANQGSEA. The length of the CDR3 is 12 residues. V lost 6 bases and J lost 5; bases outside the gene matches: 3. CDR3 nucleotides: TGCAGCGTCGGGGGGGCCCAAAACATTCAGTACTTC. Translation gives CSVGGAQNIQYF.

The chain recombines TRBV11-3 with TRBJ1-1; TRBD1 matches at 7 bases. Germline values: CDR1 SGHNT, CDR2 YENEEA. CDR3 length: 15 residues. With 5 bases clipped from V and 7 bases from J, the junction kept 13 bases outside the gene matches. The CDR3 sequence: CASSPGQPGGGEAFF. Written as DNA, the CDR3 is TGTGCCAGCAGCCCGGGACAGCCGGGCGGCGGTGAAGCTTTCTTT.

This chain connects TRBV3-1 (or the pseudogene TRBV3-2) to TRBJ2-1; TRBD2 is a possible D gene (5 bases). CDR3 length: 12 residues. Per the germline V gene, CDR1 is LGHDT and CDR2 is YNNKEL (reference sequence). Trimming stripped 3 bases from V and 8 bases from J, with 8 bases between. In nucleotides, the CDR3 is TGTGCCAGCAGCCAGTTGAGGGATGAGCAGTTCTTC. It is translated as CASSQLRDEQFF.

This clone was observed a single time. The CDR3 spells CASRYGQGNQPQHF. DNA for the CDR3: TGTGCCAGCAGGTACGGCCAGGGCAATCAGCCCCAGCATTTT. This chain links TRBV6-5 with TRBJ1-5; no clear D gene. Germline assignment: CDR1 MNHEY and CDR2 SVGAGI. The V end lost 6 bases, the J end lost 2 bases, and 11 bases lay between the germline ends. This CDR3 is 14 amino acids long.

The chain's CDR3 is CASSGTGTGYTF. DNA for the CDR3: TGTGCCAGCAGCGGGACAGGTACCGGCTACACCTTC. V is TRBV28 and J is TRBJ1-2, with 8 bases fitting TRBD1. V trimming: 6 bases; J trimming: 8 bases; junction bases outside the gene matches: 5. This CDR3 has 12 residues. Germline V CDR1 and CDR2: MDHEN, SYDVKM.

The gene calls are TRBV5-1 and TRBJ1-2; 10 nucleotides match TRBD1. CDR3 length: 14 residues. Per the germline V gene, CDR1 is SGHRS and CDR2 is YFSETQ. V lost 4 bases to trimming and J lost 8 bases; unmatched junction nucleotides: 8. The CDR3 here is CASSPGDRGGGYTF. In nucleotides, the CDR3 is TGCGCCAGCAGCCCGGGGGACAGGGGTGGAGGCTACACCTTC. Full variable domain (rest looked up from reference TRBV5-1 and TRBJ1-2): KAGVTQTPRYLIKTRGQQVTLSCSPISGHRSVSWYQQTPGQGLQFLFEYFSETQRNKGNFPGRFSGRQFSNSRSEMNVSTLELGDSALYLCASSPGDRGGGYTFGSGTRLTVV.

The V and J genes are TRBV4-3 and TRBJ1-1; a weak D match, TRBD1 (6 bases). This CDR3 has 14 amino acids. From germline, CDR1 is LGHNA and CDR2 YSLEER. Trimming pared 0 bases from V and 5 bases from J, leaving 10 bases between. The CDR3 reads CASSQDQGKTEAFF. The CDR3 region has the DNA TGCGCCAGCAGCCAAGATCAGGGGAAAACTGAAGCTTTCTTT.

The chain combines TRBV6-6 with TRBJ2-5; TRBD2 agrees at 9 bases. Germline V gene sequence: CDR1 MNHNY, CDR2 SVGAGI (reference sequence). CDR3 length: 16 amino acids. Trimming at V came to 0 bases and at J to 5 bases, leaving 7 bases not matched to a gene. The CDR3 nucleotides are TGTGCCAGCAGTTACTCGGCTAGCGGGATGGGGGAGACCCAGTACTTC. Its protein is CASSYSASGMGETQYF.

The gene calls are TRBV4-2 and TRBJ1-5; TRBD1 matches at 9 bases. V shed 0 bases and J 6 bases; nucleotides not matched to a gene: 9. The CDR3 has 17 amino acids. The germline gives CDR1 LGHNA, CDR2 YNFKEQ. CDR3 region: CASSQDPQGALAQPQHF. Here the CDR3 DNA reads TGTGCCAGCAGCCAAGATCCACAGGGGGCCCTAGCTCAGCCCCAGCATTTT.

V is TRBV7-9 and J is TRBJ2-6, with 8 bases fitting TRBD1. The CDR3 covers 17 residues. The V and J ends lost 7 bases and 4 bases, in that order; junction bases with no gene match: 12. CDR1 SEHNR and CDR2 FQNEAQ come from the germline V gene (reference sequence). The CDR3 here is CASNIATGGPGANVLTF. The CDR3 region has the DNA TGTGCCAGCAACATTGCAACAGGGGGGCCGGGGGCCAACGTCCTGACTTTC.

The chain is built from TRBV2 and TRBJ2-1; D perhaps matches TRBD1 (5 bases). The V gene lost 8 bases and the J gene lost 8 bases, with 19 bases spanning the gap. CDR3 length equals 14 residues. The germline CDR1 and CDR2 sequences are SNHLY and FYNNEI. CDR3 DNA: TGTGCCAGCTATTTTGAACAGGAATACGATGAGCAGTTCTTC. Amino acids: CASYFEQEYDEQFF.